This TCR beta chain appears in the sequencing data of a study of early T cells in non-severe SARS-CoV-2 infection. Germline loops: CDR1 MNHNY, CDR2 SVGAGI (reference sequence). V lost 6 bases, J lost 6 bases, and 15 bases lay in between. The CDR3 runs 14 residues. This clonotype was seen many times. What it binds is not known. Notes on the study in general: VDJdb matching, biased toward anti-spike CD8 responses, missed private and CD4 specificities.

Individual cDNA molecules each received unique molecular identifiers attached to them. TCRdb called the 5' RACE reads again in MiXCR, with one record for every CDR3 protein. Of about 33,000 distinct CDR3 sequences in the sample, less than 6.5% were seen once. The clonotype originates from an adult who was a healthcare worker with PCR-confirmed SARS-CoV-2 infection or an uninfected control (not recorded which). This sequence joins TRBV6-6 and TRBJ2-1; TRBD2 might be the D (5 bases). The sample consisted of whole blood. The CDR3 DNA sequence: TGTGCCAGCAGCCCCACCGGGGTGGTCAATGAGCAGTTCTTC. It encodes CASSPTGVVNEQFF.